The clone carrying this TCR beta chain has a handful of counts. The antigen is not known. The data belong to a study of post-analysis software for immune sequencing data. Looking at the study overall: Disease trajectories encompassed relapsing-remitting, secondary progressive and progressive-relapsing multiple sclerosis. General study results and limits: Roughly five TRBV segments were significantly more frequent in patients than in controls. TRBV5-6, TRBV5-1 and TRBV20-1 were among these segments.

With 4 bases removed from V and 3 bases from J, the gap between germline ends came to 6 bases. Germline V CDR1 and CDR2: SGHDN, FVKESK. The CDR3 extends over 12 amino acids. The TCR beta cDNA libraries contained unique molecular identifiers. Each CDR3 protein is one row after TCRdb ran MiXCR on the PCR reads. This sample yields roughly 570,000 distinct CDR3 sequences, of which around 36% are seen a single time; 5% to 6% belongs to the top ten. The rearrangement links TRBV14 to TRBJ2-5; D remains unclear. Sequenced sample: blood. This receptor was obtained from a girl aged 2-17 years with multiple sclerosis. Here the CDR3 DNA reads TGTGCCAGCAGCCGGCAGGAAGAGACCCAGTACTTC. It is translated as CASSRQEETQYF. Complete variable domain (other parts from reference TRBV14 and TRBJ2-5): EAGVTQFPSHSVIEKGQTVTLRCDPISGHDNLYWYRRVMGKEIKFLLHFVKESKQDESGMPNNRFLAERTGGTYSTLKVQPAELEDSGVYFCASSRQEETQYFGPGTRLLVL.